The 2 T cell receptor beta chains below come from one sample, sequenced in a study of blood T cell repertoires in COVID-19. Using immunoSEQ multiplex PCR, the repertoire was profiled, and TCRdb retains in-frame clones only, with some absent. The profile shows under 200,000 clones, roughly nine tenths of them singletons. The sequenced sample was peripheral blood. These receptors were obtained from a woman aged 70-85 years with acute or convalescent COVID-19.

This chain joins TRBV5-8 and TRBJ2-3; TRBD2 agrees at 11 bases. The trim removed 4 bases at V and 0 bases at J, leaving 4 bases unmatched. CDR3 length equals 16 residues. CDR1 SGHTS and CDR2 YDEGEE come from the germline V gene. The CDR3 sequence is CASSIGTSGSTDTQYF. CDR3 DNA sequence: TGTGCCAGCAGCATCGGGACTAGCGGAAGCACAGATACGCAGTATTTT.

DNA for the CDR3: TGTGCCTGGAGCGTCACAAGAGGGGGGAACACTGAAGCTTTCTTT. Its protein is CAWSVTRGGNTEAFF. The genes are TRBV30 and TRBJ1-1; D is perhaps TRBD1 (6 bases). V lost 3 bases and J lost 1, with 15 bases in between. The CDR3 contains 15 residues. CDR1 and CDR2 (germline): GTSNPN, SVGIG (reference sequence).